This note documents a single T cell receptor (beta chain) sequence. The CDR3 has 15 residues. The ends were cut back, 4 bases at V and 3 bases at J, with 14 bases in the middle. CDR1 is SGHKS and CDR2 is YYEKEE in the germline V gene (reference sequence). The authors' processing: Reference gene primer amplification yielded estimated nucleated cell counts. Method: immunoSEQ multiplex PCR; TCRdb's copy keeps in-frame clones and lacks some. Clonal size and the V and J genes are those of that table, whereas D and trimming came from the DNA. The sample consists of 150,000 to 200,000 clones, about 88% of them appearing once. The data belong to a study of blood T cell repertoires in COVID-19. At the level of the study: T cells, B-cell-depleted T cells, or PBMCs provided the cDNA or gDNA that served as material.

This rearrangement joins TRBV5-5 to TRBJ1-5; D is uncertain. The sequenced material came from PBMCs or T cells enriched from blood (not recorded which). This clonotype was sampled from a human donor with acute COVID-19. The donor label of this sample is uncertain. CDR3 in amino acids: CASSLPGPPNQPQHF. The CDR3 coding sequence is TGTGCCAGCAGCCTGCCGGGTCCTCCCAATCAGCCCCAGCATTTT.